This T cell receptor (beta chain) was sequenced in a study of OX40 agonist ivuxolimab in advanced cancers. Concerning this clone: Distinct nucleotide sequences in the sample also encode this CDR3.

The CDR3 covers 15 residues. Trimming removed 0 bases at V and 1 base at J, with 8 bases between. The V gene's germline CDR1 is SGHDT and CDR2 YYEEEE. Sequenced by immunoSEQ multiplex PCR; TCRdb stores in-frame clones only, minus some. The sample has about 15,000 clones; 87% are singletons. V is TRBV5-6 and J is TRBJ1-3, with no clear D. The TCR comes from an adult with an advanced solid tumor such as melanoma, head and neck, liver or kidney cancer. The starting material was CD4+ or CD8+ T cells sorted from blood, obtained in a trial of the OX40 agonist ivuxolimab. CDR3 residues: CASSLVGGSGNTIYF. The CDR3 coding sequence is TGTGCCAGCAGCTTGGTTGGAGGGTCTGGAAACACCATATATTTT.